This T cell receptor beta chain was sequenced for a study of T-cell reconstitution after alpha-beta-depleted transplantation in children. Study-wide points: High day-60 TCRbeta diversity in some patients came from surviving recipient T cells and thymic progenitors. About two months after transplant, alpha-beta T cells reportedly came from several hundred expanded graft clones. From newly produced T cells came most of the T-cell counts and diversity one year after transplant.

The V gene's germline CDR1 is DFQATT and CDR2 SNEGSKA (reference sequence). V was pared by 2 bases and J by 7 bases, with 6 bases of the junction left unmatched. The CDR3 contains 13 residues. Concerning this clonotype: Its antigen remains unidentified.

Preparing the TCRbeta library involved the use of unique molecular identifiers. One entry per CDR3 protein results from TCRdb running MiXCR on the PCR reads. The sample has 300,000 or so distinct CDR3 sequences, around 20% seen once; the top ten hold 11%. The chain carries TRBV20-1 and TRBJ1-2, with 8 bases identical to TRBD1. The source is a male patient between 10 and 17 years old who had a stem cell transplant for acute lymphoblastic leukemia, so the T cells may come from the graft donor. This specimen consisted of PBMCs, mostly from graft donor cells, obtained 180 days after TCRalphabeta/CD19-depleted stem cell transplant. The CDR3 DNA follows: TGCAGTGCTAGACAGGGGGCAAACGGTGGCTACACCTTC. Translation gives CSARQGANGGYTF.